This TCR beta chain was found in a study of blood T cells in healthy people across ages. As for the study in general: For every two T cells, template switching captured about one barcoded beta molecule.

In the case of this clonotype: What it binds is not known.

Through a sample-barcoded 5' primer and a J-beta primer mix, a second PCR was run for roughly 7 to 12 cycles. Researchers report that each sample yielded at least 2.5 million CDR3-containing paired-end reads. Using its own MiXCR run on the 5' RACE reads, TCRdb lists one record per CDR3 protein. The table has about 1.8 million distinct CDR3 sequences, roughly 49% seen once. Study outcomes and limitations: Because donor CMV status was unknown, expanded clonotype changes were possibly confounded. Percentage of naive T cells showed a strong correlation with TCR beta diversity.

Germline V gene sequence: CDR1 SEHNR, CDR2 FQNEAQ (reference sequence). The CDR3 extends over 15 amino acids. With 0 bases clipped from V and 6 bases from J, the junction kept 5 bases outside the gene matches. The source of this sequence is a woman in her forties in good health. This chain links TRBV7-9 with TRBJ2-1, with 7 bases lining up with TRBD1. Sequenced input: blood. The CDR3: CASSLAPGTVNEQFF. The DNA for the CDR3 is TGTGCCAGCAGCTTAGCGCCCGGGACAGTCAATGAGCAGTTCTTC. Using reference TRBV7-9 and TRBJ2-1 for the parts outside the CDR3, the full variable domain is DTGVSQNPRHKITKRGQNVTFRCDPISEHNRLYWYRQTLGQGPEFLTYFQNEAQLEKSRLLSDRFSAERPKGSFSTLEIQRTEQGDSAMYLCASSLAPGTVNEQFFGPGTRLTVL.